Given below is one T cell receptor beta chain in context. Its matching antigen is unknown. This record comes from a study of beta chain features in type 1 diabetes. Study conclusions and caveats: Shortening that was moderate but significant affected the TCRB CDR3s of Type 1 diabetes patients in all four CD4+ subsets.

This CDR3 is built from 15 residues. Germline CDR1 reads SNHLY; CDR2 reads FYNNEI. The V and J ends lost 5 bases and 0 bases, in that order; junction bases with no gene match: 4. As every portion of the isolated RNA was reverse transcribed, the sequencing read expressed TCRB transcripts. Using immunoSEQ multiplex PCR, the repertoire was profiled, and TCRdb retains in-frame clones only, with some absent. Of around 170,000 clones in the sample, roughly 9% were seen once. The TCR originated in a woman between 25 and 40 years old with type 1 diabetes. Sequenced: central memory CD4+ T cells from blood. The gene calls are TRBV2 and TRBJ2-7; 10 bases map to TRBD2. CDR3 residues: CASSRTSGFSYEQYF. The CDR3 bases are TGTGCCAGCAGTAGGACTAGCGGTTTCTCCTACGAGCAGTACTTC.